These T cell receptor beta chains were read from a single sample in a study of T cell responses to AZD1222 COVID-19 vaccine. Assay: immunoSEQ multiplex PCR; the TCRdb copy retains only in-frame clones and omits some. Found here are approximately 45,000 clones, 80% to 90% of them singletons; the top ten hold around 1.1%. Specimen: peripheral blood, collected 28 days after the second AZD1222 dose. The source is an adult who received the AZD1222 COVID-19 vaccine. CDR3s include the opening cysteine and the closing phenylalanine or tryptophan.

v_call	cdr3_aa
TRBV5-6	CASTHTQVEETQYF
TRBV7-9	CASTHPGDGPYEQYF
TRBV4-1	CASRGAYNEQFF
TRBV28	CASSSGPGVQPQHF
TRBV2	CASSPRGAGERETQYF
TRBV28	CASRRQGIRHGYTF
TRBV4-1	CASSQDLMNTEAFF
TRBV3-1/TRBV3-2	CASSQEGRAYDEQYF
TRBV5-4	CASSPTLLAGVEETQYF
TRBV6-5	CASSPARNNEQFF
TRBV2	CASRVANYGYTF
TRBV2	CASTGVYNSPLHF
TRBV10-1	CASSDIGDSYNEQFF
TRBV19	CASSGDSGSGELFF
TRBV6-1	CASSDGLAGVNEQFF
TRBV7-2	CASSFIRTGGADTQYF
TRBV7-6	CASSLAGQGIHEQYF
TRBV13	CASSLSYNEQFF
TRBV19	CASTVSGISTEAFF
TRBV11-2	CASSLDWAGGNTIYF
TRBV3-1/TRBV3-2	CASTQIVAMGEQYF
TRBV18	CASSPVAYNSPLHF
TRBV5-1	CASSLNRDEQYF
TRBV6-5	CASSRGNEQFF
TRBV19	CASSMTSGSGTDTQYF
TRBV5-1	CASSLGDLLTDTQYF
TRBV5-1	CASSSARRSTDTQYF
TRBV4-1	CASSQVGAYTQYF
TRBV19	CASSIRSQGMGHYQETQYF
TRBV5-1	CASSSGTVNEKLFF
TRBV27	CASSPRTGGMGPLYNEQFF
TRBV28	CASSPPPWDTDSYNSPLHF
TRBV3-1/TRBV3-2	CASSQEGTDTQYF
TRBV5-6	CASSFGLAGGYSTDTQYF
TRBV6-5	CASSWTSGSTGELFF
TRBV11-3	CASSRDRVNEQFF
TRBV4-1	CASSPSQGKNSPLHF
TRBV18	CASSPLNRGLNEQYF
TRBV27	CASSSSGRIEYTEAFF
TRBV5-4	CASVAGPKRENTGELFF
TRBV12-3/TRBV12-4	CASGLDDGVEQYF
TRBV11-3	CASSFGTGELFF
TRBV27	CASSFSGSTYEQYF
TRBV5-1	CASSPEGSGRGSYNEQFF
TRBV7-2	CASSSGLSTDTQYF
TRBV15	CATSRSGRGYTF
TRBV6-5	CASSSSGTGGIQYF
TRBV3-1/TRBV3-2	CASSQGDYGYTF